The T cell receptor (beta chain) under discussion was sequenced for a study of cytomegalovirus exposure and HLA in healthy donors. Primers for the PCR totalled 60 Vbeta and 13 Jbeta. Measured with immunoSEQ multiplex PCR; TCRdb has only the in-frame clones, and not every one. This sample has roughly 190,000 clones, with roughly 82% found just once. With V trimmed by 6 bases and J by 7 bases, 8 bases remained unmatched. This CDR3 is built from 15 residues. In germline, CDR1 is MNHNS, CDR2 SASEGT. This clonotype was sampled from a woman aged 50 to 60 in good health and CMV-seropositive. The chain carries TRBV6-1 and TRBJ1-5, with 11 bases fitting TRBD1. The sample taken for sequencing was PBMCs. The CDR3 coding sequence is TGTGCCAGCAGCCCAGGGACAGGGGGGAAACAGCCCCAGCATTTT. Translating gives CASSPGTGGKQPQHF.